This T cell receptor beta chain came from a study of blood T cell repertoires in COVID-19. In the study overall: Collection of acute and convalescent COVID-19 samples took place in the United States, Italy and Spain.

V gave up 1 base and J gave up 6 bases; unmatched junction bases: 3. The CDR3 runs 14 residues. Germline V gives CDR1 GTSNPN, CDR2 SVGIG (reference sequence). Produced via immunoSEQ multiplex PCR; TCRdb's table is partial and in-frame only. Of approximately 260,000 clones detected, 89% appear once; the ten largest clones hold 1.9%. Symptom resolution, clearance, or two negative PCRs marked the recovered donors of Cohort 3. The J gene is TRBJ1-6, the V gene TRBV30; 7 bases agree with TRBD1. The receptor's source is a woman in her fifties or sixties who had recovered from COVID-19. Input material: PBMCs or T cells enriched from blood (not recorded which). Here the CDR3 reads CAWSGGQVNSPLHF. The CDR3 region has the DNA TGTGCCTGGAGTGGTGGACAGGTTAATTCACCCCTCCACTTT.